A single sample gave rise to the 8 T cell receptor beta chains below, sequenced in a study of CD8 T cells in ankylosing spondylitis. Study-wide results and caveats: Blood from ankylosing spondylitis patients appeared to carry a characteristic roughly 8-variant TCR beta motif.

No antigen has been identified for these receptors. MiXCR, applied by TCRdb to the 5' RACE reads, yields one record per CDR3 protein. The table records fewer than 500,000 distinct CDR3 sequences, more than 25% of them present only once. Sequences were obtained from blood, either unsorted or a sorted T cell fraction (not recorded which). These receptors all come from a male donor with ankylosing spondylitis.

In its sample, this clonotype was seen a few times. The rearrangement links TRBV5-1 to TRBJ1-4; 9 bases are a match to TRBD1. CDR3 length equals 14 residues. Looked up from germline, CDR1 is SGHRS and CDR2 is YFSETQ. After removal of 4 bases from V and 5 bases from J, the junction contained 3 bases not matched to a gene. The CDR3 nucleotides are TGCGCCAGCAGCAAAGGACAGGGGAATGAAAAACTGTTTTTT. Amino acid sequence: CASSKGQGNEKLFF.

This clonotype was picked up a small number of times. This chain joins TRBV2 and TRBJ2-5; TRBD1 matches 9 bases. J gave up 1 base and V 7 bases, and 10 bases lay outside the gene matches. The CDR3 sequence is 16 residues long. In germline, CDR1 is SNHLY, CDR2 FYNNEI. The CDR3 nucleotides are TGTGCCAGCACTCGTACAGGGGGCGCCCCCCAAGAGACCCAGTACTTC. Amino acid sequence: CASTRTGGAPQETQYF.

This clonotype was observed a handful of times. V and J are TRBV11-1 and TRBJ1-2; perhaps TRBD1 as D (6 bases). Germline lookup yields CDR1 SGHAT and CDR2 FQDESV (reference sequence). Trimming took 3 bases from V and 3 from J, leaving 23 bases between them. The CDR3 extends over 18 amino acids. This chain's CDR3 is CASSFPAGVGIVDYGYTF. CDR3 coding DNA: TGTGCCAGCAGCTTCCCGGCAGGGGTCGGCATAGTAGACTATGGCTACACCTTC.

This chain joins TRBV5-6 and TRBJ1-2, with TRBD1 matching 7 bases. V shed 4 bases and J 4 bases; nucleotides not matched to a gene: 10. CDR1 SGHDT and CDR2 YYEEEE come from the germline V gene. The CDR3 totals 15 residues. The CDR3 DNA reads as TGTGCCAGCAGCCGCGAGAGAGGGGGCTTCTATGGCTACACCTTC. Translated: CASSRERGGFYGYTF.

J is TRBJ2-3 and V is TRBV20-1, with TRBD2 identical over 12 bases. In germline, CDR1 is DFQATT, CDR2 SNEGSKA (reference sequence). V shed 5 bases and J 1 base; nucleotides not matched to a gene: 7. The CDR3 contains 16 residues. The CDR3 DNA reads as TGCAGTGCTGGACTAGCGGGGAGTTTCGGCACAGATACGCAGTATTTT. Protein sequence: CSAGLAGSFGTDTQYF.

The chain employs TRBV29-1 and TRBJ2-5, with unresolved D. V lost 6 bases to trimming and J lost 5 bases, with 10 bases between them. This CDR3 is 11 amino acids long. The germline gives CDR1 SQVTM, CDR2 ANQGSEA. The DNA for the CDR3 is TGCAGCGTCAGCCTAGGGGAGACCCAGTACTTC. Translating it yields CSVSLGETQYF.

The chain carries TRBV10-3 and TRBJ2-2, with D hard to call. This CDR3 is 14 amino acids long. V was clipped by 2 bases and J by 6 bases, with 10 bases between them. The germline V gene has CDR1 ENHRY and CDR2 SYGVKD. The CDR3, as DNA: TGTGCCATCAGTGAGGGTCCGGATGCCGGGGAGCTGTTTTTT. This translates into CAISEGPDAGELFF.

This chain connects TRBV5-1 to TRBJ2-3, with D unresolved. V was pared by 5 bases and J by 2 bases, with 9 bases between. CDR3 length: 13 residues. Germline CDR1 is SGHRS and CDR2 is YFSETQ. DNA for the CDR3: TGCGCCAGCAGACTCAGCGACACAGATACGCAGTATTTT. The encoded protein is CASRLSDTDTQYF.